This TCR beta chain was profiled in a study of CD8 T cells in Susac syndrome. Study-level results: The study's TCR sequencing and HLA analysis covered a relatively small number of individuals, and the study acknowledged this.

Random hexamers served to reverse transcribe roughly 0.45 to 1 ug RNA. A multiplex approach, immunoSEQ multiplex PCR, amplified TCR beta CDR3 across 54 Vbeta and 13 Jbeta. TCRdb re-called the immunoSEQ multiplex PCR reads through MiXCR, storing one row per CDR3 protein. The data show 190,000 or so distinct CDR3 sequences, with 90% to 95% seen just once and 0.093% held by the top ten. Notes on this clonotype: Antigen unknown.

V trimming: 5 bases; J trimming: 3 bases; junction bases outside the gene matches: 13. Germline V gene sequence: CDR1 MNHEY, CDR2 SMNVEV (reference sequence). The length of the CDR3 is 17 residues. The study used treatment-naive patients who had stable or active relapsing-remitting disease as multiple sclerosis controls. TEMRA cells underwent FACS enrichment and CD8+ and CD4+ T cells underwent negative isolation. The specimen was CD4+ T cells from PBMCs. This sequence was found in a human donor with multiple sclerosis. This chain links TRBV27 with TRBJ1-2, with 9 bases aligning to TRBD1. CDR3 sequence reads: CASSHYSGTGQHYGYTF. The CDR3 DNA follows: TGTGCCAGCAGTCACTATTCCGGGACAGGGCAGCACTATGGCTACACCTTC.